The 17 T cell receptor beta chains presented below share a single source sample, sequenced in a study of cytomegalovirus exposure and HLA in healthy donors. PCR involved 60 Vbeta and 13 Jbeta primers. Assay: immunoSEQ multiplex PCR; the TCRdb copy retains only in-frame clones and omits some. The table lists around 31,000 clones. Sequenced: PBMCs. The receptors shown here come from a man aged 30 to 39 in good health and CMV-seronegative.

CDR3 nucleotides: TGCGCCAGCAGCTGGCGGACAAGCCAAGAGACCCAGTACTTC. Its translation: CASSWRTSQETQYF. V is TRBV5-1 and J is TRBJ2-5; tentative D call: TRBD1 (5 bases). Germline V gives CDR1 SGHRS, CDR2 YFSETQ. CDR3 size: 14 residues. Trimming stripped 3 bases from V and 1 base from J, with 10 bases between.

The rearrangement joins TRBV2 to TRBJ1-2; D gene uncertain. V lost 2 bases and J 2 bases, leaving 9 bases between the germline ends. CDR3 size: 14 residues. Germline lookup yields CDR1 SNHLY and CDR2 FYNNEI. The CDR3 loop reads CASSEWEFNYGYTF. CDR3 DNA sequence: TGTGCCAGCAGTGAATGGGAGTTCAACTATGGCTACACCTTC.

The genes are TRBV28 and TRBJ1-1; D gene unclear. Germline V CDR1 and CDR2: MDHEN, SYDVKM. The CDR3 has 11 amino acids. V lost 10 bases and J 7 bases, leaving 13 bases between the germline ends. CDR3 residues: CATCTNREAFF. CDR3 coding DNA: TGTGCCACTTGCACAAACCGTGAAGCTTTCTTT.

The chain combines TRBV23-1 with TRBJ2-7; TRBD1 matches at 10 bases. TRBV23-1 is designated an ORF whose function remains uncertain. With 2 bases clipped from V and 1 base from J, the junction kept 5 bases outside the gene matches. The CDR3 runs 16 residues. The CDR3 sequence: CASSQVRDRGSYEQYF. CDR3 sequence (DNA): TGCGCCAGCAGTCAAGTTAGGGACAGGGGTTCCTACGAGCAGTACTTC.

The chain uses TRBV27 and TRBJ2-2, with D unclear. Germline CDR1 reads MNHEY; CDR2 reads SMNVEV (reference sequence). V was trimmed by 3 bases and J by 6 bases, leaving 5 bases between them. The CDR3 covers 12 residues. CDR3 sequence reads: CASSFRAGELFF. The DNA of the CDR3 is TGTGCCAGCAGTTTTCGGGCCGGGGAGCTGTTTTTT.

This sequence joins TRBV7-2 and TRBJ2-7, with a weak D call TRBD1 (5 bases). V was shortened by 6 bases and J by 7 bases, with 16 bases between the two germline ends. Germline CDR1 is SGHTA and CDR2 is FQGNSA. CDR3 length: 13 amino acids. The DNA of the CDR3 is TGTGCCAGCAGTCAGGGTCACCAACGAGAGCAGTACTTC. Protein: CASSQGHQREQYF.

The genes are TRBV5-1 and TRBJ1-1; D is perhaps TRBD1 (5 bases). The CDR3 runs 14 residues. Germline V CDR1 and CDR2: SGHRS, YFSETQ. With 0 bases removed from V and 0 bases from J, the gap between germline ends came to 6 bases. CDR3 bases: TGCGCCAGCAGCTTGGGACAGATGAACACTGAAGCTTTCTTT. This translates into CASSLGQMNTEAFF.

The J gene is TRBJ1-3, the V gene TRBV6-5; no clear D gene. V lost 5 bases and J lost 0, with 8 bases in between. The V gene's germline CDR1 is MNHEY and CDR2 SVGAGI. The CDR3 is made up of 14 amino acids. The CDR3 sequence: CASSGGSSGNTIYF. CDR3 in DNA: TGTGCCAGCAGTGGCGGGAGCTCTGGAAACACCATATATTTT.

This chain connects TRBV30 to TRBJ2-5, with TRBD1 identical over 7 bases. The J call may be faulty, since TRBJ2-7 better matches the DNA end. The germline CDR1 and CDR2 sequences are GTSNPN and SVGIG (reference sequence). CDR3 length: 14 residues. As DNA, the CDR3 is TGTGCCTGGAGTGTAACAGGGGTTACCTACGAGCAGTACTTC. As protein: CAWSVTGVTYEQYF.

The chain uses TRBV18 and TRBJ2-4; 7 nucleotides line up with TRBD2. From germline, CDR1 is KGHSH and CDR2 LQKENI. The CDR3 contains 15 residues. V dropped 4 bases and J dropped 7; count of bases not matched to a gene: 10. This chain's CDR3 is CASSLPGGMGNIQYF. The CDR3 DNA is TGTGCCAGCTCACTCCCGGGGGGAATGGGGAACATTCAGTACTTC.

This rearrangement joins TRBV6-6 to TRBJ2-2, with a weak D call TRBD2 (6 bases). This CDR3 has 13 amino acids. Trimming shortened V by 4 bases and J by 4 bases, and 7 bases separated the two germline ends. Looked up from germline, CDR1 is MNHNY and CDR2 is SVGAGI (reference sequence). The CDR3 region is CASSFSGTGELFF. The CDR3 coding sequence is TGTGCCAGCAGTTTTAGCGGCACCGGGGAGCTGTTTTTT.

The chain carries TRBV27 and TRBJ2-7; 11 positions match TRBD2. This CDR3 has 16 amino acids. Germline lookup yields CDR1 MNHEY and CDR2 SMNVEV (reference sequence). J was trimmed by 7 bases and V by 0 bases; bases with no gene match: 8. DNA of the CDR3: TGTGCCAGCAGTTTATCCCGACTAGCGGGGTCGAGGGAGCAGTACTTC. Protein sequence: CASSLSRLAGSREQYF.

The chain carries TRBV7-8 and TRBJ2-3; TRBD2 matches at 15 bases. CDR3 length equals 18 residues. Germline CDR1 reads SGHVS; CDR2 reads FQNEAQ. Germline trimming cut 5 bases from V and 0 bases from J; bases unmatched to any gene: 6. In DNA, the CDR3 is TGTGCCAGCAGCCCCAGGACTAGCGGGGGGGCTAGCACAGATACGCAGTATTTT. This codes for CASSPRTSGGASTDTQYF. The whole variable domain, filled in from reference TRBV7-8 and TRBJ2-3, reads GAGVSQSPRYKVAKRGQDVALRCDPISGHVSLFWYQQALGQGPEFLTYFQNEAQLDKSGLPSDRFFAERPEGSVSTLKIQRTQQEDSAVYLCASSPRTSGGASTDTQYFGPGTRLTVL.

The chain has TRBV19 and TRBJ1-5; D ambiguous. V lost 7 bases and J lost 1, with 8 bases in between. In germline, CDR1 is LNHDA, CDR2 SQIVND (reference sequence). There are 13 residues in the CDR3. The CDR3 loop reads CASNMRSNQPQHF. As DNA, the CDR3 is TGTGCCAGTAATATGAGGAGCAATCAGCCCCAGCATTTT. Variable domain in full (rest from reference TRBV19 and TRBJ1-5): DGGITQSPKYLFRKEGQNVTLSCEQNLNHDAMYWYRQDPGQGLRLIYYSQIVNDFQKGDIAEGYSVSREKKESFPLTVTSAQKNPTAFYLCASNMRSNQPQHFGDGTRLSIL.

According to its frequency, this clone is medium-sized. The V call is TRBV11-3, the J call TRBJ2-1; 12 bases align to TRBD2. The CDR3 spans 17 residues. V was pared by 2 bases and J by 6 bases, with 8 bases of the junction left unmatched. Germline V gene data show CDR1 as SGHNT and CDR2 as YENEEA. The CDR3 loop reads CASSLWASGGAGNEQFF. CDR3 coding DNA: TGTGCCAGCAGCTTATGGGCTAGCGGGGGGGCCGGCAATGAGCAGTTCTTC. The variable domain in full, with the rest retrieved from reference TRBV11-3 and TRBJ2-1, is EAGVVQSPRYKIIEKKQPVAFWCNPISGHNTLYWYLQNLGQGPELLIRYENEEAVDDSQLPKDRFSAERLKGVDSTLKIQPAELGDSAVYLCASSLWASGGAGNEQFFGPGTRLTVL.

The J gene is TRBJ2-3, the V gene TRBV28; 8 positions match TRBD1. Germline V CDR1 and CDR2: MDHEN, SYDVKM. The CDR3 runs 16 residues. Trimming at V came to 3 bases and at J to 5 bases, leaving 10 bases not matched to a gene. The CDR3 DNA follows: TGTGCCAGCAGTTTGTCGGACAGGGTTGAAGTAGATACGCAGTATTTT. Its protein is CASSLSDRVEVDTQYF.

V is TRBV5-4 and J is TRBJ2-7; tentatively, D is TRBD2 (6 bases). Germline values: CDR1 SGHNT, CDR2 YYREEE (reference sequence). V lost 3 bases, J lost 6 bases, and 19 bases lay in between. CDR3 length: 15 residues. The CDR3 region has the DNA TGTGCCAGCAGCTCCCGTCGGGCGTCGGAGGGCGAGCAGTACTTC. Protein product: CASSSRRASEGEQYF.